The entry below describes one T cell receptor (beta chain). The data belong to a study of T cells in Graves' hyperthyroidism and ophthalmopathy. The germline V and J ends were trimmed by 3 bases and 4 bases, with 11 bases remaining between them. The CDR3 extends over 13 amino acids. Germline loops: CDR1 SQVTM, CDR2 ANQGSEA. There were TCR beta CDR3 regions amplified from RNA transcripts. In the first-round RT-PCR of the TCR CDR3, the HTBI primer set was used. TCRdb redid the calling of the multiplex PCR reads with MiXCR, one entry per CDR3 protein. The repertoire holds hundreds of thousands of distinct CDR3 sequences, with 15% to 19% as singletons.

The sequence came from a woman aged 18-35 years with Graves' hyperthyroidism. What was sequenced was blood. This chain links TRBV29-1 with TRBJ2-3; D ambiguous. CDR3 nucleotide sequence: TGCAGCGTTGAGTTAGAGAGGTCAGATACGCAGTATTTT. Protein sequence: CSVELERSDTQYF.